This T cell receptor (beta chain) comes out of a study of cytomegalovirus exposure and HLA in healthy donors. This PCR relied on a set of 60 Vbeta primers and 13 Jbeta primers. Libraries were prepared by immunoSEQ multiplex PCR; TCRdb keeps only in-frame clonotypes and omits some of them. The sample totals approximately 190,000 clones. The CDR3 has 13 residues. V gave up 5 bases and J gave up 4 bases, with 10 bases separating them. Germline V gene data show CDR1 as SGHRS and CDR2 as YFSETQ. V and J are TRBV5-1 and TRBJ2-1; tentative D call: TRBD2 (5 bases). The sequence was obtained from a boy aged 5-17 years in good health and CMV-seronegative. Sequenced input: PBMCs. The CDR3 sequence: CASRLGDYNEQFF. DNA of the CDR3: TGCGCCAGCAGACTCGGGGATTACAATGAGCAGTTCTTC.